This TCR beta chain was documented in a study of OX40 agonist ivuxolimab in advanced cancers. Study-wide context: A diagnosis of hepatocellular carcinoma, melanoma, renal cell or head and neck cancer was present in dose-escalation patients.

Method: immunoSEQ multiplex PCR; TCRdb's copy keeps in-frame clones and lacks some. Found here are under 90,000 clones, more than 85% of them singletons; the top ten hold over 0.75%. CDR1 is SEHNR and CDR2 is FQNEAQ in the germline V gene (reference sequence). The CDR3 spans 12 residues. V was trimmed by 3 bases and J by 1 base, leaving 3 bases between them. The chain couples TRBV7-9 to TRBJ1-1; D not resolved. The TCR originated in an adult with an advanced solid tumor such as melanoma, head and neck, liver or kidney cancer. The sequences come from CD4+ or CD8+ T cells sorted from blood, collected in a trial of the OX40 agonist ivuxolimab. CDR3 nucleotide sequence: TGTGCCAGCAGCTTTCCGAACACTGAAGCTTTCTTT. Amino acid sequence: CASSFPNTEAFF.